What follows are 28 T cell receptor beta chains derived from one specimen sequenced in a study of CD8 T cells in ankylosing spondylitis. TCRdb called the 5' RACE reads again in MiXCR, with one record for every CDR3 protein. The profile covers hundreds of thousands of distinct CDR3 sequences, with about 10% appearing a single time and roughly a fifth taken by the ten largest. Sequenced sample: blood, either unsorted or a sorted T cell fraction (not recorded which). The receptors derive from a male donor with ankylosing spondylitis or in good health (not recorded which).

There are many counts of this clonotype. The chain is built from TRBV3-1 and TRBJ2-1; 12 nucleotides line up with TRBD2. J was trimmed by 8 bases and V by 7 bases; bases with no gene match: 3. This CDR3 is built from 13 residues. Germline V gene sequence: CDR1 LGHDT, CDR2 YNNKEL (reference sequence). The CDR3 DNA sequence: TGTGCCAGCACTAGCGGGGGGGCATATGAGCAGTTCTTC. Translation gives CASTSGGAYEQFF.

Comments on this clonotype: Being one base from a much bigger clone, this may be a read error. CDR3 in DNA: TGTGCCAGCAGCACCCCGCGGGGACTGCACAATGAGCAGTTCTTC. Translating gives CASSTPRGLHNEQFF. The chain couples TRBV21-1 to TRBJ2-1; the D call in the table, TRBD2, was not verified against the DNA. TRBV21-1 counts as a pseudogene. This CDR3 region has 15 residues.

This clonotype has just a few counts. The chain uses TRBV5-1 and TRBJ2-2; the D gene could be TRBD1 or TRBD2 (6 bases each). CDR1 is SGHRS, CDR2 YFSETQ, per germline. V lost 4 bases and J 3 bases, leaving 22 bases between the germline ends. The CDR3 is made up of 18 amino acids. The CDR3 DNA reads as TGCGCCAGCAGCGTTGGGGGGCTTTTTGTTCGGGACACCGGGGAGCTGTTTTTT. Protein sequence: CASSVGGLFVRDTGELFF.

In this sample, this clonotype turned up many times. CDR3 bases: TGTGCCAGCAACACGGGACAGTTGGAAAACATTCAGTACTTC. Protein product: CASNTGQLENIQYF. This sequence joins TRBV12-3 or TRBV12-4 and TRBJ2-4, with 7 bases lining up with TRBD1. This CDR3 is built from 14 residues. J lost 5 bases, V lost 7 bases, and 8 bases had no gene match.

About this clonotype itself: A much larger clone sits a single nucleotide away, making a read error possible. The chain is built from TRBV7-9 and TRBJ2-1, with 9 bases identical to TRBD1. Germline V lookup: CDR1 SEHNR, CDR2 FQNEAQ (reference sequence). The CDR3 sequence is 15 residues long. Written as DNA, the CDR3 is TGTGCCAGCAGCTCGCTACAGGGGGCCTACAATGAGCAGTCCTTC. This sequence encodes CASSSLQGAYNEQSF. The complete variable domain, with remaining parts taken from reference TRBV7-9 and TRBJ2-1, reads DTGVSQNPRHKITKRGQNVTFRCDPISEHNRLYWYRQTLGQGPEFLTYFQNEAQLEKSRLLSDRFSAERPKGSFSTLEIQRTEQGDSAMYLCASSSLQGAYNEQSFGPGTRLTVL.

This clonotype was seen ten or more times. V and J are TRBV7-9 and TRBJ2-7; weak D call: TRBD1 (6 bases). The CDR3 is 15 amino acids. The V and J ends lost 2 bases and 2 bases respectively, with 13 bases between them. Germline loops: CDR1 SEHNR, CDR2 FQNEAQ (reference sequence). The CDR3 spells CASSLRPDSPYEQYF. CDR3 coding DNA: TGTGCCAGCAGCTTACGTCCGGACAGTCCCTACGAGCAGTACTTC.

This clonotype appeared many times. The chain recombines TRBV5-1 with TRBJ2-1, with 9 bases identical to TRBD1. There are 14 residues in the CDR3. Germline CDR1 SGHRS, CDR2 YFSETQ. The ends lost 6 bases at V and 5 bases at J; junction bases unmatched: 6. The CDR3 DNA reads as TGCGCCAGCACAAGGGGACAGGGCGACAATGAGCAGTTCTTC. Translation: CASTRGQGDNEQFF.

Remarks on this clonotype: This may come from a read error, since a much larger clone is one base off. The conserved closing phenylalanine or tryptophan is absent in this CDR3, likely reflecting a read error. V usage is TRBV12-3 or TRBV12-4 and J usage is TRBJ1-1, with TRBD1 as a possible D gene (5 bases). The length of the CDR3 is 13 residues. V was trimmed by 6 bases and J by 1 base, leaving 9 bases between them. This CDR3 reads CASSMTANTEAFL. CDR3 sequence (DNA): TGTGCCAGCAGCATGACAGCGAACACTGAAGCTTTCTTA.

This clonotype was detected only a few times. The J gene is TRBJ2-3, the V gene TRBV20-1, with 8 positions matching TRBD2. V gave up 8 bases and J gave up 1 base; unmatched junction bases: 11. CDR1 is DFQATT, CDR2 SNEGSKA, per germline (reference sequence). The CDR3 has 15 residues. CDR3 DNA: TGCAGTCCGACTGAGGCGCGGGGGGGCACAGATACGCAGTATTTT. Protein sequence: CSPTEARGGTDTQYF.

As for this clonotype: One base away lies a much larger clone, so this may be a sequencing read error. The J gene is TRBJ2-1, the V gene TRBV20-1; no reliable D call. Germline V lookup: CDR1 DFQATT, CDR2 SNEGSKA (reference sequence). This CDR3 contains 12 residues. The CDR3 sequence: CSATNVYNEPFF. CDR3 bases: TGCAGTGCTACCAACGTTTACAATGAGCCGTTCTTC.

This sequence joins TRBV30 and TRBJ1-1; D call uncertain. The CDR3 sequence is 13 residues long. V lost 2 bases and J lost 3, with 10 bases in between. CDR1 GTSNPN and CDR2 SVGIG come from the germline V gene (reference sequence). The chain's CDR3 is CAWSSRTDTEAFF. The CDR3, as DNA: TGTGCCTGGAGTTCTCGGACTGACACTGAAGCTTTCTTT.

This clonotype has at least ten counts. This rearrangement joins TRBV5-6 to TRBJ1-2; D might be TRBD1 (6 bases). This CDR3 comprises 14 residues. Germline CDR1 reads SGHDT; CDR2 reads YYEEEE. V was pared by 2 bases and J by 5 bases, with 13 bases between. CDR3 bases: TGTGCCAGCAGCTTAGGACAGACTCCATATGGCTACACCTTC. It yields the protein CASSLGQTPYGYTF.

The chain combines TRBV11-2 with TRBJ2-3; D may match TRBD1 or TRBD2 (6 bases each). Germline V lookup: CDR1 SGHAT, CDR2 FQNNGV. V lost 1 base and J lost 0, with 17 bases in between. The CDR3 sequence is 18 residues long. The chain's CDR3 is CASSLVGGTRGSTDTQYF. DNA of the CDR3: TGTGCCAGCAGCTTAGTTGGAGGGACAAGGGGCAGCACAGATACGCAGTATTTT. Variable domain in full (rest from reference TRBV11-2 and TRBJ2-3): EAGVAQSPRYKIIEKRQSVAFWCNPISGHATLYWYQQILGQGPKLLIQFQNNGVVDDSQLPKDRFSAERLKGVDSTLKIQPAKLEDSAVYLCASSLVGGTRGSTDTQYFGPGTRLTVL.

Many counts were recorded for this clonotype. This chain joins TRBV7-2 and TRBJ2-2; D may match TRBD1 or TRBD2 (5 bases each). Germline V lookup: CDR1 SGHTA, CDR2 FQGNSA. The V end lost 5 bases, the J end lost 1 base, and 14 bases lay between the germline ends. This CDR3 region has 16 residues. The CDR3 DNA reads TGTGCCAGCAGCCCTCGTGGGGGTCGGAACACCGGGGAGCTGTTTTTT. Translating it yields CASSPRGGRNTGELFF.

V usage is TRBV3-1 and J usage is TRBJ1-6; D unresolved. Trimming took off 0 bases at V and 3 bases at J, with 9 bases between the two ends. The CDR3 covers 16 residues. CDR1 and CDR2 from the germline V gene are LGHDT and YNNKEL (reference sequence). CDR3 residues: CASSQEPTNYNSPLHF. The CDR3 nucleotides are TGTGCCAGCAGCCAAGAACCCACTAACTATAATTCACCCCTCCACTTT.

This rearrangement joins TRBV30 to TRBJ1-5, with D perhaps matching TRBD1 (6 bases). Germline CDR1 reads GTSNPN; CDR2 reads SVGIG (reference sequence). The CDR3 totals 15 residues. V gave up 0 bases and J gave up 0 bases, with 9 bases separating them. CDR3 nucleotide sequence: TGTGCCTGGAGTGTACTGGGACATAGCAATCAGCCCCAGCATTTT. The encoded protein is CAWSVLGHSNQPQHF.

This clonotype has a count of ten or more. The CDR3 spells CASSLDRGRGMNTEAFF. Written as DNA, the CDR3 is TGCGCCAGCAGCTTGGACAGGGGGCGAGGTATGAACACTGAAGCTTTCTTT. The V call is TRBV5-1, the J call TRBJ1-1; TRBD1 aligns across 9 bases. Trimming removed 0 bases from V and 0 bases from J; junction bases left unmatched: 6. The CDR3 contains 17 residues. The germline V gene encodes CDR1 SGHRS and CDR2 YFSETQ.

This clonotype was recorded a few times. The chain joins TRBV7-6 to TRBJ2-1; D not certain. This CDR3 has 11 amino acids. Germline CDR1 and CDR2: SGHVS and FNYEAQ. The V and J ends lost 1 base and 9 bases respectively, with 4 bases between them. For the CDR3, the DNA is TGTGCCAGCAGCTTAGATCGTGAGCAGTTCTTC. It specifies CASSLDREQFF.

This clonotype occurred many times. The chain employs TRBV5-1 and TRBJ2-5; 9 bases align to TRBD1. The CDR3 sequence is 13 residues long. V lost 5 bases and J lost 3; bases outside the gene matches: 2. Germline-derived CDR1 and CDR2 are SGHRS and YFSETQ. In nucleotides, the CDR3 is TGCGCCAGCAGGCGGACAGGGGAAGAGACCCAGTACTTC. Its protein is CASRRTGEETQYF. Full variable domain (outside the CDR3, taken from reference TRBV5-1 and TRBJ2-5): KAGVTQTPRYLIKTRGQQVTLSCSPISGHRSVSWYQQTPGQGLQFLFEYFSETQRNKGNFPGRFSGRQFSNSRSEMNVSTLELGDSALYLCASRRTGEETQYFGPGTRLLVL.

This clonotype was detected ten times or more. The chain uses TRBV7-9 and TRBJ1-5; perhaps TRBD1 as D (5 bases). The CDR3 spans 14 residues. Trimming removed 8 bases from V and 0 bases from J, with 11 bases in between. Germline CDR1 is SEHNR and CDR2 is FQNEAQ (reference sequence). The CDR3 here is CASRSDISNQPQHF. The CDR3 nucleotides are TGTGCCAGCCGCTCGGACATTAGCAATCAGCCCCAGCATTTT.

This clonotype was observed a handful of times. This chain links TRBV20-1 with TRBJ2-5; TRBD1 might be the D (5 bases). CDR1 is DFQATT, CDR2 SNEGSKA, per germline (reference sequence). CDR3 length equals 13 residues. V lost 0 bases and J 4 bases, leaving 9 bases between the germline ends. The CDR3 spells CSARDVQVETQYF. The CDR3 DNA is TGCAGTGCTAGAGATGTACAGGTAGAGACCCAGTACTTC.

This clonotype appeared a few times. The chain joins TRBV5-1 to TRBJ2-5; D ambiguous. This CDR3 contains 12 residues. CDR1 and CDR2 from the germline V gene are SGHRS and YFSETQ. The V end was cut by 0 bases, the J end by 5 bases, with 5 bases between. The CDR3 is CASSLEWETQYF. The CDR3 DNA sequence: TGCGCCAGCAGCTTGGAGTGGGAGACCCAGTACTTC.

This clonotype was recorded many times. The chain carries TRBV20-1 and TRBJ1-6; D is undetermined. The CDR3 loop spans 16 amino acids. Germline CDR1 reads DFQATT; CDR2 reads SNEGSKA (reference sequence). V gave up 1 base and J gave up 7 bases, with 17 bases separating them. In DNA, the CDR3 is TGCAGTGCTAGAGCTGGTATGTCCTTAGCGAATTCACCCCTCCACTTT. Translating gives CSARAGMSLANSPLHF.

The gene calls are TRBV20-1 and TRBJ2-7; TRBD2 agrees at 14 bases. CDR3 size: 15 residues. CDR1 and CDR2 (germline): DFQATT, SNEGSKA (reference sequence). V was pared by 6 bases and J by 2 bases, with 6 bases of the junction left unmatched. CDR3 sequence (DNA): TGCAGTGCGACCGGGACTAGCGGGGGTACCTACGAGCAGTACTTC. It yields the protein CSATGTSGGTYEQYF.

This clonotype was counted at least ten times. This chain joins TRBV24-1 and TRBJ2-2; D uncertain. In germline, CDR1 is KGHDR, CDR2 SFDVKD. Trimming took 4 bases from V and 1 from J, leaving 15 bases between them. The length of the CDR3 is 17 residues. The CDR3 reads CATSDPLHDENTGELFF. For the CDR3, the DNA is TGTGCCACCAGTGACCCCCTTCACGACGAGAACACCGGGGAGCTGTTTTTT.

The chain employs TRBV19 and TRBJ2-1, with 8 bases identical to TRBD2. The junction had 8 bases not matched to a gene; V was cut back by 6 bases and J by 4 bases. Germline V gene sequence: CDR1 LNHDA, CDR2 SQIVND (reference sequence). This CDR3 contains 15 residues. CDR3 in amino acids: CASRLGTSTYNEQFF. The CDR3 nucleotides read TGTGCCAGTAGGCTAGGGACTAGTACATACAATGAGCAGTTCTTC.

The chain carries TRBV3-1 and TRBJ2-4; D not resolved. With 0 bases removed from V and 0 bases from J, the gap between germline ends came to 9 bases. The CDR3 contains 16 residues. Germline CDR1 reads LGHDT; CDR2 reads YNNKEL (reference sequence). The CDR3 coding sequence is TGTGCCAGCAGCCAAGATCTGAATCCAGCCAAAAACATTCAGTACTTC. Protein sequence: CASSQDLNPAKNIQYF. The full variable domain, in which reference TRBV3-1 and TRBJ2-4 provide the parts outside the CDR3, is DTAVSQTPKYLVTQMGNDKSIKCEQNLGHDTMYWYKQDSKKFLKIMFSYNNKELIINETVPNRFSPKSPDKAHLNLHINSLELGDSAVYFCASSQDLNPAKNIQYFGAGTRLSVL.

This clonotype was seen a few times. The gene calls are TRBV7-2 and TRBJ2-2, with D unclear. V was trimmed by 2 bases and J by 7 bases, leaving 8 bases between them. Germline CDR1 and CDR2: SGHTA and FQGNSA. CDR3 size: 13 residues. The CDR3 protein is CASSLNAGGELFF. The DNA of the CDR3 is TGTGCCAGCAGCTTAAACGCCGGCGGGGAGCTGTTTTTT.